Each of the 8 T cell receptor beta chains below was sequenced from the same sample in a study of T cell responses to AZD1222 COVID-19 vaccine (dated by TCRdb to the early 2020s). Libraries were built with the immunoSEQ multiplex PCR assay. Sourced from immuneACCESS, this table was stored by TCRdb with only in-frame sequences that have V and J called. A share of the clones is absent; for the studies checked, an unresolved V gene accounts for under half, and the remainder has no known explanation. This sample is represented by 160,000 or so clones; just over 90% of them were singletons. The ten largest clones represent less than 2% of the sample. Explained via the paper, the time point label denotes: baseline before first vaccination. Sequences were derived from peripheral blood, sampled on day 0 of AZD1222 vaccination. The source is an adult in good health.

This clone appeared a single time. The rearrangement joins TRBV6-5 to TRBJ2-1; possibly TRBD2 for D (5 bases). Germline V gene sequence: CDR1 MNHEY, CDR2 SVGAGI. The CDR3 is 14 residues long. Trimming removed 6 bases from V and 6 bases from J, with 15 bases in between. The chain's CDR3 is CASSTMEDLNEQFF. The DNA for the CDR3 is TGTGCCAGCAGCACGATGGAGGATCTCAATGAGCAGTTCTTC.

This chain connects TRBV6-5 to TRBJ2-5, with TRBD1 matching over 9 bases. Germline V CDR1 and CDR2: MNHEY, SVGAGI. Trimming removed 5 bases from V and 5 bases from J; junction bases left unmatched: 6. CDR3 size: 14 residues. CDR3 sequence reads: CASSHDRGFETQYF. In nucleotides, the CDR3 is TGTGCCAGCAGTCATGACAGGGGGTTTGAGACCCAGTACTTC.

V gene TRBV9 combines with J gene TRBJ2-5; the D gene is possibly TRBD1 (6 bases). Looked up from germline, CDR1 is SGDLS and CDR2 is YYNGEE. Trimming stripped 4 bases from V and 5 bases from J, with 15 bases between. This CDR3 contains 14 residues. CDR3 sequence: CASSTGTLGETQYF. The CDR3 region has the DNA TGTGCCAGCAGCACCGGGACACTAGGGGAGACCCAGTACTTC.

This chain connects TRBV27 to TRBJ1-2, with 7 positions matching TRBD1. Unmatched junction bases numbered 3, after V lost 4 bases and J lost 4 bases. Germline assignment: CDR1 MNHEY and CDR2 SMNVEV (reference sequence). The CDR3 has 13 amino acids. The CDR3 region is CASSWAGGYGYTF. CDR3 bases: TGTGCCAGCAGTTGGGCAGGGGGCTATGGCTACACCTTC.

This sequence joins TRBV28 and TRBJ1-2; D ambiguous. This CDR3 has 13 amino acids. Trimming left V 3 bases short and J 7 bases short, with 12 bases between. Germline assignment: CDR1 MDHEN and CDR2 SYDVKM. The CDR3 DNA sequence: TGTGCCAGCAGTTTGAAAGGCAGTCGTGGCTACACCTTC. Its translation is CASSLKGSRGYTF.

This clone has only a few counts. The chain employs TRBV15 and TRBJ2-7, with 9 bases aligning to TRBD2. CDR3 size: 16 residues. The trim removed 0 bases at V and 5 bases at J, leaving 8 bases unmatched. Per the germline V gene, CDR1 is LNHNV and CDR2 is YYDKDF (reference sequence). The CDR3 spells CATSRDRAGGSNEQYF. In DNA form, the CDR3 reads TGTGCCACCAGCAGAGATAGGGCGGGAGGGAGCAACGAGCAGTACTTC.

The chain links TRBV5-5 to TRBJ2-2; 8 bases fit TRBD2. Germline trimming cut 0 bases from V and 6 bases from J; bases unmatched to any gene: 7. The CDR3 sequence is 16 residues long. Looked up from germline, CDR1 is SGHKS and CDR2 is YYEKEE (reference sequence). The CDR3 DNA reads as TGTGCCAGCAGCTTGGTCCCAGCGGGAGTCGCCGGGGAGCTGTTTTTT. Amino acids: CASSLVPAGVAGELFF.

The rearrangement joins TRBV18 to TRBJ1-1; TRBD1 aligns across 8 bases. The germline CDR1 and CDR2 sequences are KGHSH and LQKENI. With 5 bases clipped from V and 4 bases from J, the junction kept 9 bases outside the gene matches. The CDR3 sequence is 15 residues long. The CDR3 sequence: CASSELTGARTEAFF. The CDR3 DNA follows: TGTGCCAGCTCAGAATTGACAGGGGCTCGCACTGAAGCTTTCTTT.